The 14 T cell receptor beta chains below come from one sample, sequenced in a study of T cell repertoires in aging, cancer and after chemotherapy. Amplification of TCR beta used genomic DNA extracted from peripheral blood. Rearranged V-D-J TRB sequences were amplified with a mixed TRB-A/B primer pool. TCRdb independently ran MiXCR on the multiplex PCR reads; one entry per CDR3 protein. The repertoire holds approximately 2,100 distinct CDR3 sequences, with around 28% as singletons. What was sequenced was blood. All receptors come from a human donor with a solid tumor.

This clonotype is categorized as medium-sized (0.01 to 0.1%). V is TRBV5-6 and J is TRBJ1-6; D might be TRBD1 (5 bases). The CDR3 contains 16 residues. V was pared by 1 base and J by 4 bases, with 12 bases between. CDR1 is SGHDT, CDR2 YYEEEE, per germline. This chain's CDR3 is CASSLKGRRYNSPLHF. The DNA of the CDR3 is TGTGCCAGCAGCTTGAAGGGGAGAAGGTATAATTCACCCCTCCACTTT. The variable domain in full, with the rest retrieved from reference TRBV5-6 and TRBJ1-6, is DAGVTQSPTHLIKTRGQQVTLRCSPKSGHDTVSWYQQALGQGPQFIFQYYEEEERQRGNFPDRFSGHQFPNYSSELNVNALLLGDSALYLCASSLKGRRYNSPLHFGNGTRLTVT.

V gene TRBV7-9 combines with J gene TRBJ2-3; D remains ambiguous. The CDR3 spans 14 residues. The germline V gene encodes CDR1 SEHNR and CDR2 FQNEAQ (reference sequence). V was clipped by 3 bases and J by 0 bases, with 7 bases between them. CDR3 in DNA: TGTGCCAGCAGCTTGGGCCCTAGCACAGATACGCAGTATTTT. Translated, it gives CASSLGPSTDTQYF.

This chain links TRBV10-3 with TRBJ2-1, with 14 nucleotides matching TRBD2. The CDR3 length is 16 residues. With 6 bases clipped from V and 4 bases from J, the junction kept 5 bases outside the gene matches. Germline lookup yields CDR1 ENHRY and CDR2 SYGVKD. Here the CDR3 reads CAISPGLAGGYNEQFF. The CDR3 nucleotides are TGTGCCATCAGCCCCGGACTAGCGGGGGGATACAATGAGCAGTTCTTC.

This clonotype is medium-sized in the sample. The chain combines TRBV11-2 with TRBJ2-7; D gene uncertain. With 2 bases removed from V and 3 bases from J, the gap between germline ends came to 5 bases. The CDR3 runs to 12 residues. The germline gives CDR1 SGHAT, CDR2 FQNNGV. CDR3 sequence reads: CASSLSVYEQYF. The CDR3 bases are TGTGCCAGCAGCTTATCAGTCTACGAGCAGTACTTC.

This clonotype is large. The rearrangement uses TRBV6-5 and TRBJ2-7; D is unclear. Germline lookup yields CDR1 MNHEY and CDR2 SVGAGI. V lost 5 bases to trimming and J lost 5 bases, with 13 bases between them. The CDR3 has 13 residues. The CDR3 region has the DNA TGTGCCAGCAGTCGATCCCCAAGCCACGAGCAGTACTTC. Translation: CASSRSPSHEQYF.

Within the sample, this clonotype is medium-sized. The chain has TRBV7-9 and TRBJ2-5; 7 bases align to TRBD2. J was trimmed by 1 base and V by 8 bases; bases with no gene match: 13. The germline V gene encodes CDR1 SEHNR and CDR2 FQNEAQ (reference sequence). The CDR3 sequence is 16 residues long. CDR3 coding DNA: TGTGCCAGCCCTCCAGGGCCAGCGGGAATCCAAGAGACCCAGTACTTC. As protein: CASPPGPAGIQETQYF.

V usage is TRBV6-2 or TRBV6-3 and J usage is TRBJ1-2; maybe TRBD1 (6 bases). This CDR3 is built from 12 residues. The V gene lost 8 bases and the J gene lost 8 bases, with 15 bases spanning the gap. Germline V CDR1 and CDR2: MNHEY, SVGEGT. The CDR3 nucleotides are TGTGCCAGCGGAGAACAGGGAAAAGGCTACACCTTC. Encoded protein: CASGEQGKGYTF.

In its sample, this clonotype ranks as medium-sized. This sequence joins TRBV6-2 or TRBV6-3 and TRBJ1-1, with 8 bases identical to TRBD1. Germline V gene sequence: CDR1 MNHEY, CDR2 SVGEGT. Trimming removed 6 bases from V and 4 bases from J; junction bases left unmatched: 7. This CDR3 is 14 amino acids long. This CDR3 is CASSLQGDVTEAFF. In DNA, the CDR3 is TGTGCCAGCAGCTTACAGGGGGATGTCACTGAAGCTTTCTTT.

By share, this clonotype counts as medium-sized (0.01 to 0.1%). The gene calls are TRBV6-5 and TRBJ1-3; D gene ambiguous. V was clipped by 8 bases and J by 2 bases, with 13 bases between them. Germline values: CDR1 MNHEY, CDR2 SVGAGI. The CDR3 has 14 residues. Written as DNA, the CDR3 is TGTGCCAGCGGGATGGCAGGAACTGGAAACACCATATATTTT. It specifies CASGMAGTGNTIYF.

The CDR3 nucleotides are TGTGCCAGCAGTCCCTCGGGGGGAGTGGGGCCCGGGGAGCTGTTTTTT. Translation gives CASSPSGGVGPGELFF. This chain uses TRBV2 with TRBJ2-2, with TRBD2 matching over 7 bases. Germline V gives CDR1 SNHLY, CDR2 FYNNEI. The CDR3 runs 16 residues. V trimming: 5 bases; J trimming: 6 bases; junction bases outside the gene matches: 12.

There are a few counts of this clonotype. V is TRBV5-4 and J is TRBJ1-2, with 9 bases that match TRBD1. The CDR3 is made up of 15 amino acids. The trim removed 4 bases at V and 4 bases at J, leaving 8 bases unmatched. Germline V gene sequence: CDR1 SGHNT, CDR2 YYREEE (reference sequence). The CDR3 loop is CASSINRGRGYGYTF. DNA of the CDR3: TGTGCCAGCAGCATCAACAGGGGGCGCGGCTATGGCTACACCTTC. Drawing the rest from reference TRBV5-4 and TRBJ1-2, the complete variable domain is ETGVTQSPTHLIKTRGQQVTLRCSSQSGHNTVSWYQQALGQGPQFIFQYYREEENGRGNFPPRFSGLQFPNYSSELNVNALELDDSALYLCASSINRGRGYGYTFGSGTRLTVV.

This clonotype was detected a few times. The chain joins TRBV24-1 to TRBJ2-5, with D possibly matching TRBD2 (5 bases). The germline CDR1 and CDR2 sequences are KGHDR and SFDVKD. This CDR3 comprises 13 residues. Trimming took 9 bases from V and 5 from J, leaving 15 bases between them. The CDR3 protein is CATSRTLEETQYF. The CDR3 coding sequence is TGTGCCACCTCCAGGACTCTCGAGGAGACCCAGTACTTC.

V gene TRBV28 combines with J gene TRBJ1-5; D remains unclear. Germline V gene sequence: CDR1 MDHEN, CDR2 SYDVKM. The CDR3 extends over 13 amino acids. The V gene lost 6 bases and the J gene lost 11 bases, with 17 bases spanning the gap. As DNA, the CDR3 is TGTGCCAGCAGCCAAGACTCCTTCAGATCCCAGCATTTT. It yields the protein CASSQDSFRSQHF.

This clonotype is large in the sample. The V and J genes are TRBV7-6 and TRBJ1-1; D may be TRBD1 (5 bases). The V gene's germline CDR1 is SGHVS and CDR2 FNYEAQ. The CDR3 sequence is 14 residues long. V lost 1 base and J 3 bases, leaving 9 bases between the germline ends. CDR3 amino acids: CASSLGGEDTEAFF. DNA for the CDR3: TGTGCCAGCAGCTTAGGGGGCGAGGACACTGAAGCTTTCTTT.